Below, 15 T cell receptor beta chains from the same sample are listed, as sequenced in a study of response to subunit inactivated influenza vaccine. TCRdb re-analysed the RT-PCR reads in MiXCR, keeping a single row per CDR3 protein. This sample carries 600,000 to 850,000 distinct CDR3 sequences, roughly 15% of them seen once, and the ten largest clones take 7.5% to 8%. Sequencing used PBMCs from blood, obtained less than 15 days before vaccination. These receptor sequences come from a middle-aged man who received an inactivated influenza vaccine.

The chain uses TRBV5-1 and TRBJ1-1; D is undetermined. The CDR3 consists of 15 residues. Germline lookup yields CDR1 SGHRS and CDR2 YFSETQ. Trimming stripped 0 bases from V and 5 bases from J, with 14 bases between. CDR3 amino acids: CASSLEWEAFTEAFF. CDR3 DNA sequence: TGCGCCAGCAGCTTGGAGTGGGAGGCCTTTACTGAAGCTTTCTTT.

The rearrangement joins TRBV29-1 to TRBJ2-7; 11 bases are shared with TRBD1. Germline lookup yields CDR1 SQVTM and CDR2 ANQGSEA. There are 14 residues in the CDR3. J gave up 3 bases and V 6 bases, and 7 bases lay outside the gene matches. The CDR3 DNA is TGCAGCGTAGCCCGGGACAGGGGGGTCTACGAGCAGTACTTC. Its protein product is CSVARDRGVYEQYF.

The rearrangement uses TRBV20-1 and TRBJ2-1, with no clear D. There are 21 residues in the CDR3. Trimming took off 5 bases at V and 0 bases at J, with 32 bases between the two ends. CDR1 is DFQATT and CDR2 is SNEGSKA in the germline V gene (reference sequence). The CDR3 here is CSAETLQSTELRSSSYNEQFF. The CDR3 nucleotides are TGCAGTGCTGAGACCCTACAGTCGACCGAGCTCCGGTCGAGCTCCTACAATGAGCAGTTCTTC.

This clonotype was picked up a small number of times. The chain recombines TRBV29-1 with TRBJ2-1, with D hard to call. This CDR3 is built from 12 residues. Germline CDR1 is SQVTM and CDR2 is ANQGSEA. The V and J ends lost 3 bases and 8 bases respectively, with 11 bases between them. CDR3 sequence (DNA): TGCAGCGTTGACATCTGGCGAGATGAGCAGTTCTTC. Protein sequence: CSVDIWRDEQFF.

V and J are TRBV4-3 and TRBJ1-3; D is unresolved. The V end was cut by 1 base, the J end by 4 bases, with 17 bases between. The germline CDR1 and CDR2 sequences are LGHNA and YSLEER. The CDR3 consists of 17 residues. The CDR3 nucleotides are TGCGCCAGCAGCCAAGTGGGGTATGGGGTCCGCGGAAACACCATATATTTT. This encodes CASSQVGYGVRGNTIYF.

This sequence joins TRBV5-1 and TRBJ2-1; 7 positions match TRBD1. This CDR3 region has 16 residues. CDR1 and CDR2 from the germline V gene are SGHRS and YFSETQ. Trimming at V came to 4 bases and at J to 5 bases, leaving 12 bases not matched to a gene. The CDR3 reads CASSPARGSLNNEQFF. CDR3 bases: TGCGCCAGCAGCCCCGCCAGGGGGAGCTTAAACAATGAGCAGTTCTTC.

This clonotype occurred a few times. The genes are TRBV20-1 and TRBJ1-2; no definite D call. The germline V and J ends were trimmed by 5 bases and 4 bases, with 17 bases remaining between them. The V gene's germline CDR1 is DFQATT and CDR2 SNEGSKA (reference sequence). The CDR3 is made up of 14 amino acids. The CDR3 loop is CSAQPHYGSYGYTF. The DNA of the CDR3 is TGCAGTGCTCAACCTCATTATGGTAGCTATGGCTACACCTTC.

The V and J genes are TRBV6-5 and TRBJ2-1; 14 bases are shared with TRBD2. The V gene end was trimmed by 2 bases and the J gene end by 4 bases; junction bases not matched to a gene: 7. CDR1 is MNHEY and CDR2 is SVGAGI in the germline V gene. This CDR3 is built from 18 residues. CDR3: CASSYRTSGRSMYNEQFF. Here the CDR3 DNA reads TGTGCCAGCAGTTACAGGACTAGCGGGAGGTCAATGTACAATGAGCAGTTCTTC.

This clonotype was observed a few times. The chain is built from TRBV6-1 and TRBJ2-7, with 7 bases fitting TRBD1. With 4 bases clipped from V and 6 bases from J, the junction kept 6 bases outside the gene matches. Germline CDR1 MNHNS, CDR2 SASEGT. The CDR3 runs to 13 residues. DNA of the CDR3: TGTGCCAGCAGTGTCCTAGGGGGCGCCGAGCAGTACTTC. Translated, it gives CASSVLGGAEQYF.

The chain carries TRBV20-1 and TRBJ2-3; the match to TRBD1 covers 10 bases. Germline V gene data show CDR1 as DFQATT and CDR2 as SNEGSKA (reference sequence). After removal of 3 bases from V and 1 base from J, the junction contained 10 bases not matched to a gene. CDR3 length: 17 residues. The CDR3 sequence: CSARGQGPISGTDTQYF. For the CDR3, the DNA is TGCAGTGCTAGGGGACAGGGGCCCATTTCTGGCACAGATACGCAGTATTTT.

In this sample, this clonotype turned up a few times. V is TRBV6-2 or TRBV6-3 and J is TRBJ2-1; 9 nucleotides align to TRBD2. The V segment lost 2 bases and the J segment 7 bases; nucleotides outside the gene matches: 9. Germline V gene data show CDR1 as MNHEY and CDR2 as SVGEGT. The CDR3 has 16 amino acids. The CDR3 DNA reads TGTGCCAGCAGTTACACCCTAGCGGGATGGAGGAATGAGCAGTTCTTC. It codes for CASSYTLAGWRNEQFF.

This clonotype was found a few times. The chain combines TRBV4-3 with TRBJ2-5; the D gene is possibly TRBD1 (6 bases). V was trimmed by 0 bases and J by 5 bases, leaving 13 bases between them. The germline V gene has CDR1 LGHNA and CDR2 YSLEER. This CDR3 region has 15 residues. The CDR3 spells CASSQDPTGRETQYF. For the CDR3, the DNA is TGCGCCAGCAGCCAAGATCCCACAGGGCGGGAGACCCAGTACTTC.

This clonotype was observed a handful of times. J is TRBJ2-1 and V is TRBV7-2; D gene uncertain. Germline assignment: CDR1 SGHTA and CDR2 FQGNSA. V was shortened by 3 bases and J by 4 bases, with 13 bases between the two germline ends. CDR3 size: 15 residues. The CDR3, as DNA: TGTGCCAGCAGCTTTGGGCTACCCTCTTACAATGAGCAGTTCTTC. Its protein is CASSFGLPSYNEQFF.

This chain joins TRBV29-1 and TRBJ2-2, with 7 nucleotides matching TRBD1. The trim removed 4 bases at V and 7 bases at J, leaving 9 bases unmatched. This CDR3 contains 14 residues. Germline assignment: CDR1 SQVTM and CDR2 ANQGSEA. CDR3 in amino acids: CSVGEGARVGELFF. The CDR3 DNA reads TGCAGCGTTGGCGAGGGGGCGCGGGTCGGGGAGCTGTTTTTT.

The chain links TRBV7-9 to TRBJ2-7; D tentatively fits TRBD1 or TRBD2 (5 bases each). There are 15 residues in the CDR3. Germline values: CDR1 SEHNR, CDR2 FQNEAQ (reference sequence). Trimming removed 5 bases from V and 0 bases from J, with 14 bases in between. The CDR3 DNA reads TGTGCCAGCAGCCGAAAAGCAGGGAGCTCCTACGAGCAGTACTTC. Translating it yields CASSRKAGSSYEQYF.